This entry lists 11 T cell receptor beta chains sequenced from one sample in a study of breast tumors, draining lymph nodes, adjacent tissues (dated by TCRdb to 2016 to 2018). Library generation was performed with multiplex PCR. TCRdb records Illumina HiSeq 2000 as the sequencer. TCRdb reran the public reads through fastp at Q25 and MiXCR, keeping productive beta chains. Every CDR3 protein is listed once, alongside the most common genes and DNA of its rows. The sample table records about 89,000 distinct CDR3 sequences; approximately 30% of these occur just once. The ten largest clones add up to 8% to 9% of the sample. Lymph node samples came from the axillary draining lymph nodes of breast cancer patients. Material: axillary lymph node tissue. Receptor source: a female donor with breast cancer. Some clones in this sample may be carry-over from other donors' samples.

Of note for this clonotype: A junction end diverges from the germline sequence, so it may reflect a read error. The chain recombines TRBV3-1 with TRBJ1-1, with TRBD1 matching over 8 bases. Germline-derived CDR1 and CDR2 are LGHDT and YNNKEL (reference sequence). This CDR3 region has 15 residues. Here the CDR3 reads CARSHRTGRGTEAFF. In nucleotides, the CDR3 is TGTGCCCGCAGCCACCGGACAGGGCGAGGCACTGAAGCTTTCTTT.

This clonotype was seen more than once but under ten times. The gene calls are TRBV3-1 and TRBJ2-3; D is uncertain. Trimming removed 1 base from V and 2 bases from J, with 7 bases in between. Germline lookup yields CDR1 LGHDT and CDR2 YNNKEL (reference sequence). The CDR3 is 14 residues long. The CDR3 is CASSQVRHTDTQYF. CDR3 DNA sequence: TGTGCCAGCAGCCAAGTTCGCCACACAGATACGCAGTATTTT.

This clonotype appeared many times. This chain links TRBV7-2 with TRBJ2-7; a weak D match, TRBD1 (7 bases). This CDR3 has 15 amino acids. V lost 2 bases and J 7 bases, leaving 18 bases between the germline ends. The V gene's germline CDR1 is SGHTA and CDR2 FQGNSA. The CDR3 region has the DNA TGTGCCAGCAGCTTACAGGGGGGACCCGCAGGTGAGCAGTACTTC. This translates into CASSLQGGPAGEQYF.

Ten or more counts support this clonotype. V gene TRBV7-9 combines with J gene TRBJ1-4, with D perhaps TRBD1 (5 bases). Per germline, CDR1 SEHNR and CDR2 FQNEAQ (reference sequence). The CDR3 has 17 residues. The ends were cut back, 0 bases at V and 7 bases at J, with 18 bases in the middle. Here the CDR3 DNA reads TGTGCCAGCAGCTTAGCGCCGCGGTCAGGGCGGCGTGAAAAACTGTTTTTT. Its translation is CASSLAPRSGRREKLFF.

The V gene is TRBV11-3, the J gene TRBJ1-1; D ambiguous. This CDR3 region has 14 residues. The ends were cut back, 4 bases at V and 6 bases at J, with 15 bases in the middle. In germline, CDR1 is SGHNT, CDR2 YENEEA. The CDR3 sequence: CASSSRTEIAEAFF. The CDR3 bases are TGTGCCAGCAGCTCTCGGACCGAGATCGCTGAAGCTTTCTTT.

This clonotype was counted once. The germline gene is not matched at one end of the junction; a read error may be the cause. This rearrangement joins TRBV7-2 to TRBJ1-4, with a possible D match to TRBD1 (6 bases). Per germline, CDR1 SGHTA and CDR2 FQGNSA. The CDR3 totals 15 residues. The CDR3 spells CASSWAGGRDEKLLF. For the CDR3, the DNA is TGTGCCAGCAGCTGGGCGGGGGGCCGGGATGAAAAACTGCTTTTT.

This clonotype was counted ten times or more. The chain carries TRBV29-1 and TRBJ2-2, with D unresolved. The V end lost 2 bases, the J end lost 5 bases, and 12 bases lay between the germline ends. Germline CDR1 is SQVTM and CDR2 is ANQGSEA. The CDR3 totals 14 residues. In nucleotides, the CDR3 is TGCAGCGTTGAACCAAGGGAAATAACCGGGGAGCTGTTTTTT. Its protein is CSVEPREITGELFF.

This clonotype has a count of ten or more. The V call is TRBV10-3, the J call TRBJ1-2, with 10 bases aligning to TRBD1. CDR3 size: 13 residues. V dropped 8 bases and J dropped 2; count of bases not matched to a gene: 2. Germline lookup yields CDR1 ENHRY and CDR2 SYGVKD. This chain's CDR3 is CAIWDRGNYGYTF. The CDR3 DNA is TGTGCCATCTGGGACAGGGGAAACTATGGCTACACCTTC.

V is TRBV5-1 and J is TRBJ2-1, with 11 nucleotides matching TRBD2. This CDR3 contains 14 residues. V lost 6 bases, J lost 6 bases, and 5 bases stayed unmatched. From germline, CDR1 is SGHRS and CDR2 YFSETQ. CDR3 sequence: CASTQLAGVNEQFF. The CDR3 nucleotides are TGCGCCAGCACCCAACTAGCGGGAGTCAATGAGCAGTTCTTC.

In this sample, this clonotype turned up many times. J is TRBJ2-5 and V is TRBV11-3; possibly TRBD1 for D (6 bases). This CDR3 spans 14 amino acids. V was pared by 5 bases and J by 2 bases, with 12 bases between. The germline V gene encodes CDR1 SGHNT and CDR2 YENEEA. The CDR3 sequence: CASSLRTVQETQYF. The CDR3 bases are TGTGCCAGCAGCCTAAGGACAGTACAAGAGACCCAGTACTTC.

There are many counts of this clonotype. This chain uses TRBV12-3 or TRBV12-4 with TRBJ1-6; D is ambiguous. With 3 bases removed from V and 0 bases from J, the gap between germline ends came to 6 bases. The CDR3 runs to 15 residues. Here the CDR3 DNA reads TGTGCCAGCAGTTTGGGGTACTCCTATAATTCACCCCTCCACTTT. Translating gives CASSLGYSYNSPLHF.